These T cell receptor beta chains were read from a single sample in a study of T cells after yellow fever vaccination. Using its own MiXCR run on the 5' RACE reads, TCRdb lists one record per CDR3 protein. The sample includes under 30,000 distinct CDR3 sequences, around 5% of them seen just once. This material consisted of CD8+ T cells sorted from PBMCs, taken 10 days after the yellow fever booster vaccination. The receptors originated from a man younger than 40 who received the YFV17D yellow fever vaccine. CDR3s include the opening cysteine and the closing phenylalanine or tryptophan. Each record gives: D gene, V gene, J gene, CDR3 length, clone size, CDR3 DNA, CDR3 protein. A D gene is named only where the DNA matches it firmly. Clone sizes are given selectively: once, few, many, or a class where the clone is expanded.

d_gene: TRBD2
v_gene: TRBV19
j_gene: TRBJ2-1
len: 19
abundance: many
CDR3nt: TGTGCCAGTAGTACCCGACTAGCGGGAGGGTTACCGGGTTACGATGAGCAGTTCTTC
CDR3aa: CASSTRLAGGLPGYDEQFF

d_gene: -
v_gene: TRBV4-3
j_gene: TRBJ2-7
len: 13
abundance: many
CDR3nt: TGCGCCAGCAGCCAAGATCTTGGATGGGAGCAGTACTTC
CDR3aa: CASSQDLGWEQYF

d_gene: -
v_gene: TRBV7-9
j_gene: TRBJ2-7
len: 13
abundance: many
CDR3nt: TGTGCCAGCAGCCTCGACAGTCCCTACGAGCAGTACTTC
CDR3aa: CASSLDSPYEQYF

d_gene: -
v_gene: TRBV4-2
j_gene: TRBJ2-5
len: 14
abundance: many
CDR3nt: TGTGCCAGCAGCCAAGATAGCGTAGAAGAGACCCAGTACTTC
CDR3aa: CASSQDSVEETQYF

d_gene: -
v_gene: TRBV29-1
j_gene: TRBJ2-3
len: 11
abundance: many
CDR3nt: TGCAGCGTACTCGGGCAGGGGTCGCAGTATTTT
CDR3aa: CSVLGQGSQYF

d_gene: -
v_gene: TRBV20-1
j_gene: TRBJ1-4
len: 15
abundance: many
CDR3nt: TGCAGTGCTAGGGTTAACAGGGCTGCTAATGAAAAACTGTTTTTT
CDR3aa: CSARVNRAANEKLFF

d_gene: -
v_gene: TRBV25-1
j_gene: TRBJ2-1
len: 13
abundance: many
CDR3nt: TGTGCCAGCAGTGGCACCGAGGGGAGTGAGCAGTTCTTC
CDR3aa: CASSGTEGSEQFF

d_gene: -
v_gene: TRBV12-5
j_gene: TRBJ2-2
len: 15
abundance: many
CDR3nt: TGTGCTAGTGGCCCCCCGGGACGTACCGACGGGGAGCTGTTTTTT
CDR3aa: CASGPPGRTDGELFF

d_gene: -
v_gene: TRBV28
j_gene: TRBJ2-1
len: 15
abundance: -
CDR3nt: TGTGCCAGCAGTTTAGACGATCGGGAGATCGATGAGCAGTTCTTC
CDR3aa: CASSLDDREIDEQFF

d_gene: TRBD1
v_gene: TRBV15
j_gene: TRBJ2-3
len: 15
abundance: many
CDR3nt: TGTGCCACCAGCCCTGACAGGGGCGGCACAGATACGCAGTATTTT
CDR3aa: CATSPDRGGTDTQYF

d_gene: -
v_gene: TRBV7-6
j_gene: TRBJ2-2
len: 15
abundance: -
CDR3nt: TGTGCCAGCAGCCGTATCCCAACCGTCACCGGGGAGCTGTTTTTT
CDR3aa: CASSRIPTVTGELFF

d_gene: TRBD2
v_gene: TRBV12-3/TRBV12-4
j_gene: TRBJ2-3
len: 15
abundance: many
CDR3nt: TGTGCCAGCAGTATGACTAGCGGGAGCGGAGATACGCAGTATTTT
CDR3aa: CASSMTSGSGDTQYF

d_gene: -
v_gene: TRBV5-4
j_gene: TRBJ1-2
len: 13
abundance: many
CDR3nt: TGTGCCAGCAGCTTGGGGTCTCTAACTGGCTACACCTTC
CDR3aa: CASSLGSLTGYTF

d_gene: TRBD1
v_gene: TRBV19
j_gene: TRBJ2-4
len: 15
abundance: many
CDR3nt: TGTGCCAGTAGTATGCAGGGGGCGACCAAAAACATTCAGTACTTC
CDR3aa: CASSMQGATKNIQYF

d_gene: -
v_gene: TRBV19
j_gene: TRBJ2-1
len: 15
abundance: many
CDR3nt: TGTGCCAGTCACCGGGAAATGAGCTCCTACAATGAGCAGTTCTTC
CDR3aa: CASHREMSSYNEQFF

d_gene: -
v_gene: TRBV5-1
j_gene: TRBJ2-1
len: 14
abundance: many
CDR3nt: TGCGCCAGCAGCGGGACGGGGGCTTACAATGAGCAGTTCTTC
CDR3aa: CASSGTGAYNEQFF

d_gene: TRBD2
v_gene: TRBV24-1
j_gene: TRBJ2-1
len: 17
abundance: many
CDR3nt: TGTGCCACCAGTGACCCTGGGACTAGCAGAACCTACAATGAGCAGTTCTTC
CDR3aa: CATSDPGTSRTYNEQFF

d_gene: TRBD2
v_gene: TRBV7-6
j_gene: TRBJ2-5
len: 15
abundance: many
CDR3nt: TGTGCCAGCAGCGACGGACTAGCGGGAGAAGAGACCCAGTACTTC
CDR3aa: CASSDGLAGEETQYF

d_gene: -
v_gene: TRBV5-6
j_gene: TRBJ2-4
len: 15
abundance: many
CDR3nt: TGTGCCAGCAGCTTGCAGGGAGTAGCCAAAAACATTCAGTACTTC
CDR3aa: CASSLQGVAKNIQYF

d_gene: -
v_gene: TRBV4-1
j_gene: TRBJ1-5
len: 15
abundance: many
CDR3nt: TGCGCCAGCAGCCAAACTACCGGGGGCTATCAGCCCCAGCATTTT
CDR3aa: CASSQTTGGYQPQHF

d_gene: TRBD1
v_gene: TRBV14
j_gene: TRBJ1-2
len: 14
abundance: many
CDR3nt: TGTGCCAGCAGCCAGCATGGACAGGGCTATGGCTACACCTTC
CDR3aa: CASSQHGQGYGYTF

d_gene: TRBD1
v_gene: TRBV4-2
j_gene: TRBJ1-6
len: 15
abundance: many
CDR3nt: TGTGCCAGCAGCCAAGGGACAGGGACTAATTCACCCCTCCACTTT
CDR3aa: CASSQGTGTNSPLHF

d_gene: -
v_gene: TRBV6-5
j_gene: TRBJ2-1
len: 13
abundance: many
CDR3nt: TGTGCCAGCAGTTATGGGATTTCGGGATGGCAGTTCTTC
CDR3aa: CASSYGISGWQFF

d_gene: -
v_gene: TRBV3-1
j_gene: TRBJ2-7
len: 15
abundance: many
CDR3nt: TGTGCCAGCAGCCAAGAGGAAGTGGGAAACTACGAGCAGTACTTC
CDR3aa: CASSQEEVGNYEQYF

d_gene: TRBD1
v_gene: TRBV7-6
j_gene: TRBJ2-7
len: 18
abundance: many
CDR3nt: TGTGCCAGCAGCTTAGTAGAGACCGGGGGGACAGGGCGGTACGAGCAGTACTTC
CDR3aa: CASSLVETGGTGRYEQYF

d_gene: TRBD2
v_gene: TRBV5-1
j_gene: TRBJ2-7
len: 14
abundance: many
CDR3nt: TGCGCCAGCAGCTCCGGGACTAGCGGATACGAGCAGTACTTC
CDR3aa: CASSSGTSGYEQYF